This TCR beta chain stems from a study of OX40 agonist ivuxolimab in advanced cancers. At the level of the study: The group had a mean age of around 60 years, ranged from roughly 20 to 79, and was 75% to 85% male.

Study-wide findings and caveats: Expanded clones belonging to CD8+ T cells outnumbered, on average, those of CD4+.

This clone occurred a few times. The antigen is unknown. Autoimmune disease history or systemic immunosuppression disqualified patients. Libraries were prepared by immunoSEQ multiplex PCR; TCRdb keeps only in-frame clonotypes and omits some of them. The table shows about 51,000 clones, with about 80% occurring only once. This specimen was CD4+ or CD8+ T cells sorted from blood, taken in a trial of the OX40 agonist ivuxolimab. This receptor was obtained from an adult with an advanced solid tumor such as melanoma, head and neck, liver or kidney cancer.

The CDR3 DNA sequence: TGTGCCAGCTCAAGGACAGGGATGAACACTGAAGCTTTCTTT. Translation: CASSRTGMNTEAFF. This chain uses TRBV18 with TRBJ1-1; the match to TRBD1 covers 8 bases. V gave up 5 bases and J gave up 0 bases; unmatched junction bases: 2. The CDR3 totals 14 residues. From germline, CDR1 is KGHSH and CDR2 LQKENI.